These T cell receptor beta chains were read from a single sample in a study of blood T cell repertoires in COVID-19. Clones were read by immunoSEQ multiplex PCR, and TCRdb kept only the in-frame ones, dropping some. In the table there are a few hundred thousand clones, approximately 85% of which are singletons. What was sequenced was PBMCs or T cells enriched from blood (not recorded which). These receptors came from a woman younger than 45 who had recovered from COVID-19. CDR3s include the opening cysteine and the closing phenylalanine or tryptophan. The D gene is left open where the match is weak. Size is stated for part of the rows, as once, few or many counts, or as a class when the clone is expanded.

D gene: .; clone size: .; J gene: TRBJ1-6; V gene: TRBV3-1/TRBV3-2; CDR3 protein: CASSNRERALHF; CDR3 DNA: TGTGCCAGCAGCAATCGAGAGAGGGCCCTCCACTTT
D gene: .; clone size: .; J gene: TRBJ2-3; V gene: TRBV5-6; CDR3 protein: CASSYAGAEDTQYF; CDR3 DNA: TGTGCCAGCAGCTACGCAGGGGCAGAAGATACGCAGTATTTT
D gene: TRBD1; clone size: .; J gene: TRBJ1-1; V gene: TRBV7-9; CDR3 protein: CASSPHRGGLGTEAFF; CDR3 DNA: TGTGCCAGCAGCCCCCACAGGGGTGGTTTAGGCACTGAAGCTTTCTTT
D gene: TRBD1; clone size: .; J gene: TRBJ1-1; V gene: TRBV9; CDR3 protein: CASSDRDRGKGMNTEAFF; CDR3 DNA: TGTGCCAGCAGCGACCGGGACAGGGGTAAGGGAATGAACACTGAAGCTTTCTTT
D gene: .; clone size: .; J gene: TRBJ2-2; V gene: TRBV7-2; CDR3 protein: CASSPSPIPTGELFF; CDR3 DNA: TGTGCCAGCAGCCCCAGTCCGATCCCCACCGGGGAGCTGTTTTTT
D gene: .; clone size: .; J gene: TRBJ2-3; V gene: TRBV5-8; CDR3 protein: CASSSVGGSTDTQYF; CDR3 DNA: TGTGCCAGCAGCTCTGTCGGGGGAAGCACAGATACGCAGTATTTT
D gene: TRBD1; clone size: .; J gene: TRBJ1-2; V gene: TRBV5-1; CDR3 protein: CASSGTPTGGNVNYGYTF; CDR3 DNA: TGCGCCAGCAGCGGTACTCCGACAGGGGGCAACGTCAACTATGGCTACACCTTC
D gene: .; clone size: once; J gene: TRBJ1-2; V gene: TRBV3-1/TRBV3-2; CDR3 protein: CASSQSRVVGGYTF; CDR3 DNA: TGTGCCAGCAGCCAATCTCGGGTTGTTGGTGGCTACACCTTC
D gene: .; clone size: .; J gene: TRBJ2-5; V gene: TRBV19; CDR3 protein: CASKGDLGAETQYF; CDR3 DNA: TGTGCCAGTAAGGGGGACCTAGGAGCTGAGACCCAGTACTTC
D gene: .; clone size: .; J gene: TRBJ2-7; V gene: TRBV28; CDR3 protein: CASSLGPSSYEQYF; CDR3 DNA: TGTGCCAGCAGTTTAGGGCCGAGCTCCTACGAGCAGTACTTC
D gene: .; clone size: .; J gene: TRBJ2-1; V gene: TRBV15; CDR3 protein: CATSRDNVQIF; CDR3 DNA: TGTGCCACCAGCAGAGATAACGTCCAGATCTTC
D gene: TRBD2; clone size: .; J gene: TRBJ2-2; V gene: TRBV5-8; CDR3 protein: CASSLDVGGRPNTGELFF; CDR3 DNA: TGTGCCAGCAGCTTGGACGTTGGCGGGAGGCCGAACACCGGGGAGCTGTTTTTT
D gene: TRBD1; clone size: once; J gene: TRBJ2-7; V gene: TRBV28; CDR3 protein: CASSPGQGLSEQYF; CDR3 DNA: TGTGCCAGCAGCCCGGGACAGGGTTTAAGCGAGCAGTACTTC
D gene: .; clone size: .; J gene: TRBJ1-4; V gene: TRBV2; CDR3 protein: CASRVVQGYNEKLFF; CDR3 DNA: TGTGCCAGCAGGGTTGTACAGGGATATAATGAAAAACTGTTTTTT
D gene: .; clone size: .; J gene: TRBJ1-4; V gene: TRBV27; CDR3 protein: CASSNSPLGSEKLFF; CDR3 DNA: TGTGCCAGCAGTAATAGCCCGTTAGGGAGTGAAAAACTGTTTTTT
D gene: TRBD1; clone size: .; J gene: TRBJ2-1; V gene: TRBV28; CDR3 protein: CASTLGQGVINEQFF; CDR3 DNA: TGTGCCAGCACCCTGGGACAGGGGGTAATCAATGAGCAGTTCTTC
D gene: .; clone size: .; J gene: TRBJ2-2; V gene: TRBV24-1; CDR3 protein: CATSDFGGDTGELFF; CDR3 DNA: TGTGCCACCAGTGATTTCGGGGGTGACACCGGGGAGCTGTTTTTT
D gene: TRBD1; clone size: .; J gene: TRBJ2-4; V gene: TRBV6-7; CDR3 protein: CASSTVGTGASRGKNIQYF; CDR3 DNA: TGTGCCAGCAGTACCGTGGGGACAGGGGCTAGCCGGGGCAAAAACATTCAGTACTTC
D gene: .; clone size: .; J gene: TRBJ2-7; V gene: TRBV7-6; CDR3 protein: CASSDIALHEQYF; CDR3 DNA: TGTGCCAGCAGTGACATTGCCCTCCACGAGCAGTACTTC
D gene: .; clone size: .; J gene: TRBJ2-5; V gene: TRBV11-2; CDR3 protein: CASSFNSGQETQYF; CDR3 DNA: TGTGCCAGCAGCTTTAATAGCGGCCAAGAGACCCAGTACTTC
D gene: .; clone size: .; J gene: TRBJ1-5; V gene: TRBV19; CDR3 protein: CAGSQGGGNQPQHF; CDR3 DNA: TGTGCCGGTAGTCAAGGTGGGGGGAATCAGCCCCAGCATTTT
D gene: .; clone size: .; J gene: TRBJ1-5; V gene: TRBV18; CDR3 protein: CASSPRQDQPQHF; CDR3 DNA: TGTGCCAGCTCACCACGACAGGATCAGCCCCAGCATTTT
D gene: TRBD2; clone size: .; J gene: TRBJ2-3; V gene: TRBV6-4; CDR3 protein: CASSPDSGAPTDTQYF; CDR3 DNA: TGTGCCAGCAGTCCCGATAGCGGGGCCCCCACAGATACGCAGTATTTT
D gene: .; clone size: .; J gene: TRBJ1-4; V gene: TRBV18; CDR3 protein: CASSPFGGAQDEKLFF; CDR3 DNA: TGTGCCAGCTCACCCTTTGGGGGGGCGCAGGATGAAAAACTGTTTTTT
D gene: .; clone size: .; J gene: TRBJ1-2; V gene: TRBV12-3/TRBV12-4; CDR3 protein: CASRAGSYGYTF; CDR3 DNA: TGTGCCAGCAGGGCGGGGTCCTATGGCTACACCTTC
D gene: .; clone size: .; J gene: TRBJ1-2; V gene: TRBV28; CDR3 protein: CGSRANYGYTF; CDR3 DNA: TGCGGTTCACGAGCTAACTATGGCTACACCTTC
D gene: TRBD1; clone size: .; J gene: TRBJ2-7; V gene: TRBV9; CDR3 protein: CASRAGTGGEQYF; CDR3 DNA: TGTGCCAGCAGAGCCGGGACAGGGGGCGAGCAGTACTTC
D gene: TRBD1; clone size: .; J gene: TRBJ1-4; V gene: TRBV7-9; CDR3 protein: CASSQQGVEEKLFF; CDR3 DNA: TGTGCCAGCAGCCAACAGGGGGTGGAGGAAAAACTGTTTTTT